One and the same sample provided the 8 T cell receptor beta chains below, sequenced in a study of blood T cell repertoires in COVID-19. Sequencing was performed with immunoSEQ multiplex PCR; in TCRdb, only in-frame clones are kept and a portion is missing. Of more than 200,000 clones listed, approximately 81% are singletons. Sequencing was carried out using peripheral blood. The receptors here all came from a woman of 80 years or more with COVID-19, enrolled during active disease.

The chain combines TRBV7-2 with TRBJ1-5; D not certain. The CDR3 has 16 residues. Germline V CDR1 and CDR2: SGHTA, FQGNSA. V was shortened by 1 base and J by 6 bases, with 16 bases between the two germline ends. CDR3 amino acids: CASSLEWSLTGQPQHF. CDR3 bases: TGTGCCAGCAGCTTAGAGTGGAGTCTGACCGGTCAGCCCCAGCATTTT.

This chain links TRBV5-1 with TRBJ2-7; tentative D call: TRBD1 (6 bases). CDR3 length: 15 residues. Germline V gene data show CDR1 as SGHRS and CDR2 as YFSETQ. The V end was cut by 0 bases, the J end by 0 bases, with 10 bases between. The CDR3 DNA reads TGCGCCAGCAGCTTGGGGTCGACAGGCTCCTACGAGCAGTACTTC. It codes for CASSLGSTGSYEQYF.

This chain links TRBV7-2 with TRBJ1-6; 8 bases are shared with TRBD1. Germline V gives CDR1 SGHTA, CDR2 FQGNSA. V lost 5 bases, J lost 7 bases, and 4 bases stayed unmatched. The CDR3 covers 14 residues. The CDR3 DNA reads as TGTGCCAGCAGCGTCCGGGACAGGAATTCACCCCTCCACTTT. This translates into CASSVRDRNSPLHF.

The chain uses TRBV4-1 and TRBJ1-2; 9 positions match TRBD1. Germline trimming cut 6 bases from V and 2 bases from J; bases unmatched to any gene: 10. This CDR3 has 16 residues. The germline V gene has CDR1 MGHRA and CDR2 YSYEKL. The DNA of the CDR3 is TGCGCCAGCAGTTACGGACAGGGGAAAGGGAACTATGGCTACACCTTC. This gives the protein CASSYGQGKGNYGYTF.

J is TRBJ2-7 and V is TRBV28, with 8 bases matching TRBD2. Germline CDR1 is MDHEN and CDR2 is SYDVKM. Trimming cost V 6 bases and J 3 bases; bases outside gene matches: 4. The CDR3 is 13 residues long. CDR3 loop: CASSTSGSYEQYV. The CDR3 DNA reads TGTGCCAGCAGCACCAGCGGGAGCTACGAGCAGTACGTC.

The chain has TRBV7-3 and TRBJ2-7; 7 bases agree with TRBD2. CDR1 and CDR2 from the germline V gene are SGHTA and FQGTGA. CDR3 length: 16 residues. Trimming at V came to 4 bases and at J to 3 bases, leaving 12 bases not matched to a gene. In DNA form, the CDR3 reads TGTGCCAGCAGCTCCGGCTTCGACGGGGGGAACTACGAGCAGTACTTC. Protein sequence: CASSSGFDGGNYEQYF.

The gene calls are TRBV30 and TRBJ1-1, with D possibly matching TRBD1 (5 bases). The CDR3 covers 14 residues. Germline CDR1 reads GTSNPN; CDR2 reads SVGIG (reference sequence). The V end was cut by 4 bases, the J end by 1 base, with 13 bases between. The CDR3 sequence: CAWKRGPQNTEAFF. CDR3 coding DNA: TGTGCCTGGAAGCGGGGACCTCAGAACACTGAAGCTTTCTTT.

This rearrangement joins TRBV28 to TRBJ1-1, with D possibly being TRBD1 (6 bases). Germline assignment: CDR1 MDHEN and CDR2 SYDVKM. The length of the CDR3 is 13 residues. V was trimmed by 8 bases and J by 7 bases, leaving 17 bases between them. CDR3 nucleotides: TGTGCCAGCGCCACCCCCGGACAGTTTGAAGCTTTCTTT. Translated, it gives CASATPGQFEAFF.